The rows below give T cell receptor beta chains drawn from one sample of a study of blood T cell repertoires in COVID-19. Here immunoSEQ multiplex PCR was the method, and the copy in TCRdb shows in-frame clones only, minus some. Of about 360,000 clones listed, 75% to 90% are singletons. Sequences were obtained from peripheral blood. These receptors all come from a woman aged 55-75 years with COVID-19, enrolled during active disease. CDR3s include the opening cysteine and the closing phenylalanine or tryptophan. A D gene is named only where the DNA matches it firmly. A clone size is listed for some rows: how often the clone was seen (once, few, many), or a class if it is expanded.

D	length	V	size	J	CDR3	DNA
.	14	TRBV9	.	TRBJ2-1	CASSVGGGYNEQFF	TGTGCCAGCAGCGTAGGGGGAGGCTACAATGAGCAGTTCTTC
.	16	TRBV7-8	.	TRBJ1-1	CASSSRVGGPNTEAFF	TGTGCCAGCAGCTCGAGGGTAGGCGGCCCGAACACTGAAGCTTTCTTT
.	15	TRBV7-2	few	TRBJ2-7	CASSEGPGDSYEQYF	TGTGCCAGCAGCGAGGGCCCGGGAGACTCCTACGAGCAGTACTTC
.	14	TRBV7-2	.	TRBJ1-1	CASSLVPGDTEAFF	TGTGCCAGCAGCTTAGTCCCAGGGGACACTGAAGCTTTCTTT
TRBD2	14	TRBV5-1	.	TRBJ2-7	CASSLTSGSYEQYF	TGCGCCAGCAGCTTAACTAGCGGGTCCTACGAGCAGTACTTC
.	14	TRBV30	.	TRBJ1-1	CAWTLGGIGTEAFF	TGTGCCTGGACGCTAGGGGGAATCGGCACTGAAGCTTTCTTT
.	13	TRBV7-2	.	TRBJ2-3	CASSLERGDTQYF	TGTGCCAGCAGCTTAGAACGGGGAGATACGCAGTATTTT
TRBD1	14	TRBV18	few	TRBJ1-2	CASSPSTGKDGYTF	TGTGCCAGCTCACCGTCGACAGGGAAAGATGGCTACACCTTC
.	16	TRBV7-2	.	TRBJ2-7	CASSLGRRGPPYEQYF	TGTGCCAGCAGCTTAGGGAGGAGGGGACCCCCCTACGAGCAGTACTTC
.	15	TRBV5-1	.	TRBJ2-3	CASSLAGVQVNTQYF	TGCGCCAGCAGCTTAGCTGGGGTACAGGTCAATACGCAGTATTTT
TRBD2	18	TRBV9	once	TRBJ2-2	CASSVVVAGVTNTGELFF	TGTGCCAGCAGCGTAGTAGTTGCGGGGGTCACCAACACCGGGGAGCTGTTTTTT
.	13	TRBV6-6	once	TRBJ2-7	CASLPVGGYEQYF	TGTGCCAGCCTACCTGTGGGGGGCTACGAGCAGTACTTC
.	15	TRBV5-4	.	TRBJ1-3	CASSPPAGAGNTIYF	TGTGCCAGCAGCCCTCCCGCAGGGGCTGGAAACACCATATATTTT
.	13	TRBV24-1	few	TRBJ2-1	CATSSDSYNEQFF	TGTGCCACCAGTTCGGACAGTTACAATGAGCAGTTCTTC
.	15	TRBV9	.	TRBJ1-3	CASSALGDSGNTIYF	TGTGCCAGCAGCGCGTTAGGGGATTCTGGAAACACCATATATTTT
.	13	TRBV7-9	.	TRBJ2-5	CASSKTVPETQYF	TGTGCCAGCAGCAAGACAGTTCCAGAGACCCAGTACTTC
TRBD1	14	TRBV6-5	.	TRBJ1-2	CASSSDRVNYGYTF	TGTGCCAGCAGTTCGGACAGGGTCAACTATGGCTACACCTTC
.	12	TRBV27	.	TRBJ2-4	CASSGLRNIQYF	TGTGCCAGCAGTGGACTGAGAAACATTCAGTACTTC
TRBD1	16	TRBV20-1	.	TRBJ1-5	CSASRTGVLSNQPQHF	TGCAGTGCTAGTCGCACAGGGGTTTTAAGCAATCAGCCCCAGCATTTT
TRBD1	13	TRBV7-9	.	TRBJ1-2	CASSLVTGEGYTF	TGTGCCAGCAGCTTAGTGACAGGGGAAGGCTACACCTTC
.	9	TRBV29-1	few	TRBJ1-2	CSVGDGYTF	TGCAGCGTTGGAGATGGCTACACCTTC
.	16	TRBV4-1	.	TRBJ2-7	CASSQAPGRGEYEQYF	TGCGCCAGCAGCCAAGCCCCGGGCAGGGGGGAATACGAGCAGTACTTC
.	15	TRBV10-3	.	TRBJ2-4	CAISDSTRAKNIQYF	TGTGCCATCAGTGATAGCACTAGGGCCAAAAACATTCAGTACTTC
TRBD1	14	TRBV9	.	TRBJ1-2	CASSVGTGDYGYTF	TGTGCCAGCAGCGTAGGGACAGGGGACTATGGCTACACCTTC
.	15	TRBV7-9	.	TRBJ2-3	CASSFLGGVGDTQYF	TGTGCCAGCAGCTTCCTTGGAGGGGTTGGAGATACGCAGTATTTT
TRBD1	15	TRBV7-6	.	TRBJ2-5	CASSLAQGVLETQYF	TGTGCCAGCAGCTTAGCGCAGGGGGTGCTAGAGACCCAGTACTTC
TRBD1	15	TRBV11-3	.	TRBJ2-7	CASSLVQGAPYEQYF	TGTGCCAGCAGCTTAGTCCAGGGGGCTCCCTACGAGCAGTACTTC
.	13	TRBV5-1	.	TRBJ2-1	CASSLELGREQFF	TGCGCCAGCAGCTTGGAGTTGGGGAGGGAGCAGTTCTTC
TRBD1	16	TRBV18	.	TRBJ1-1	CASSPRLQGMRTEAFF	TGTGCCAGCTCACCACGGTTACAGGGGATGAGGACTGAAGCTTTCTTT
TRBD2	18	TRBV4-1	.	TRBJ2-1	CASSQNPFSRGAHNEQFF	TGCGCCAGCAGCCAAAACCCCTTCTCGCGGGGGGCTCACAATGAGCAGTTCTTC
TRBD1	16	TRBV7-7	.	TRBJ2-5	CASSSGGSRSLETQYF	TGTGCCAGCAGCTCAGGGGGCTCGAGGAGTTTGGAGACCCAGTACTTC
TRBD1	12	TRBV11-2	.	TRBJ2-7	CASSSTGYEQYF	TGTGCCAGCAGCTCGACAGGGTACGAGCAGTACTTC
.	11	TRBV6-6	.	TRBJ1-1	CASIMMTEAFF	TGTGCCAGCATTATGATGACAGAAGCTTTCTTT
.	15	TRBV27	.	TRBJ2-5	CASSSTLQGQETQYF	TGTGCCAGCAGTTCAACCTTGCAGGGCCAAGAGACCCAGTACTTC
.	12	TRBV5-1	.	TRBJ2-3	CASSLWRLEQYF	TGCGCCAGCAGCTTGTGGAGACTGGAGCAGTATTTT
.	14	TRBV23-1	.	TRBJ2-7	CASTPPGLSGEQYF	TGCGCCAGCACGCCCCCGGGACTCTCGGGGGAGCAGTACTTC
.	16	TRBV6-1	.	TRBJ1-6	CASSVPLRGENSPLHF	TGTGCCAGCAGTGTTCCTCTCAGGGGCGAGAATTCACCCCTCCACTTT
.	13	TRBV29-1	.	TRBJ1-5	CSVSDSNNQPQHF	TGCAGCGTTTCCGACAGCAACAATCAGCCCCAGCATTTT
TRBD1	14	TRBV9	.	TRBJ2-7	CASSPGQGAYEQYF	TGTGCCAGCAGCCCCGGACAGGGCGCCTACGAGCAGTACTTC
TRBD1	15	TRBV30	.	TRBJ2-7	CAWSYHRGYSDEQYF	TGTGCCTGGAGTTACCACAGGGGATACTCGGACGAGCAGTACTTC
TRBD1	14	TRBV2	.	TRBJ2-7	CASKPGGTYYEQYF	TGTGCCAGCAAGCCAGGGGGAACTTACTACGAGCAGTACTTC
.	12	TRBV7-2	.	TRBJ2-7	CASSWDTYEQYF	TGTGCCAGCAGCTGGGACACCTACGAGCAGTACTTC
.	12	TRBV19	.	TRBJ1-1	CASSRGWTEAFF	TGTGCCAGTAGCAGGGGTTGGACTGAAGCTTTCTTT
.	14	TRBV9	.	TRBJ2-2	CASSATANTGELFF	TGTGCCAGCAGCGCGACAGCGAACACCGGGGAGCTGTTTTTT
.	14	TRBV27	.	TRBJ1-6	CASSFGQGISPLHF	TGTGCCAGCAGTTTCGGCCAGGGGATTTCACCCCTCCACTTT
.	16	TRBV7-6	.	TRBJ2-5	CASSLSNPSKRETQYF	TGTGCCAGCAGCTTAAGTAACCCGTCCAAACGGGAGACCCAGTACTTC
.	14	TRBV18	.	TRBJ1-1	CASSPPSRPTEAFF	TGTGCCAGCTCACCACCTTCTCGTCCCACTGAAGCTTTCTTT
.	12	TRBV6-2/TRBV6-3	.	TRBJ2-3	CASSPPGVTQYF	TGTGCCAGCAGTCCGCCAGGGGTTACGCAGTATTTT
TRBD1	13	TRBV5-6	.	TRBJ1-2	CASSSTGGYGYTF	TGTGCCAGCAGCTCCACAGGGGGCTATGGCTACACCTTC
TRBD1	13	TRBV4-1	.	TRBJ1-1	CASSRGQEGVAFF	TGCGCCAGCAGCCGGGGACAGGAAGGGGTGGCTTTCTTT
.	11	TRBV20-1	.	TRBJ1-1	CSADMNTEAFF	TGCAGTGCCGACATGAACACTGAAGCTTTCTTT
.	10	TRBV20-1	.	TRBJ1-2	CSARGVGYTF	TGCAGTGCTAGAGGAGTCGGCTACACCTTC
TRBD1	11	TRBV20-1	few	TRBJ1-2	CSARTGDGYTF	TGCAGTGCACGGACAGGGGATGGCTACACCTTC
.	14	TRBV27	.	TRBJ2-7	CASSYFSTSYEQYF	TGTGCCAGCTCCTACTTCAGTACTAGCTACGAGCAGTACTTC
.	15	TRBV2	.	TRBJ2-1	CASSAAVQVYNEQFF	TGTGCCAGCAGTGCGGCGGTACAGGTGTACAATGAGCAGTTCTTC
TRBD2	14	TRBV7-2	.	TRBJ2-1	CASSSGTSGAEQFF	TGTGCCAGCAGCTCTGGGACTAGCGGCGCTGAGCAGTTCTTC
TRBD1	14	TRBV5-1	.	TRBJ1-1	CASSPGQGFPEAFF	TGCGCCAGCAGCCCGGGACAGGGATTCCCTGAAGCTTTCTTT
.	14	TRBV6-5	once	TRBJ1-5	CAGTSGLSNQPQHF	TGTGCCGGTACATCGGGACTTAGCAATCAGCCCCAGCATTTT
TRBD1	14	TRBV7-9	.	TRBJ1-2	CASSQRQGAYGYTF	TGTGCCAGCAGCCAAAGACAGGGGGCCTATGGCTACACCTTC
.	15	TRBV5-1	.	TRBJ1-1	CASSLDPGLGTEAFF	TGCGCCAGCAGCTTGGATCCGGGGTTGGGGACTGAAGCTTTCTTT